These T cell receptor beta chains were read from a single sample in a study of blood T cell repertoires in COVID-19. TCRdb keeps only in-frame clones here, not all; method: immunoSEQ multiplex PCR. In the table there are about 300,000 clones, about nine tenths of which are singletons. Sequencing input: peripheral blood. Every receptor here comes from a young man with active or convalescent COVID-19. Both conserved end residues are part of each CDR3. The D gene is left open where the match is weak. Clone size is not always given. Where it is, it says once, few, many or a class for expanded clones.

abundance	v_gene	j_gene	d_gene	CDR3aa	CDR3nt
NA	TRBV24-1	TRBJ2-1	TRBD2	CATSDPSGGEYNEQFF	TGTGCCACCAGTGATCCTAGCGGAGGAGAATACAATGAGCAGTTCTTC
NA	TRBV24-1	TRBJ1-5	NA	CATSDLSGDPQHF	TGTGCCACCAGTGATTTGAGCGGTGATCCCCAGCATTTT
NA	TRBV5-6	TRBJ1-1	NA	CASSFITAMNTEAFF	TGTGCCAGCAGCTTTATCACAGCCATGAACACTGAAGCTTTCTTT
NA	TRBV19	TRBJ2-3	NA	CASSSFLGGAGTDTQYF	TGTGCCAGTAGTAGCTTCCTGGGGGGGGCAGGCACAGATACGCAGTATTTT
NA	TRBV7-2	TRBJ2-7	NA	CASSLAGRREQYF	TGTGCCAGCAGCTTAGCGGGGAGGAGAGAGCAGTACTTC
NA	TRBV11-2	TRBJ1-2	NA	CASSLGGEGYTF	TGTGCCAGCAGCTTGGGGGGTGAAGGCTACACCTTC
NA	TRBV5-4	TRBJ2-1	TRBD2	CASSIRLAGGLYNEQFF	TGTGCCAGCAGCATCCGACTAGCGGGGGGCTTGTACAATGAGCAGTTCTTC
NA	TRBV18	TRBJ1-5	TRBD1	CASSATGGNQPQHF	TGTGCCAGCTCAGCGACAGGGGGCAATCAGCCCCAGCATTTT
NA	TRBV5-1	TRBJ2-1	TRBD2	CASSFPTSGYNEQFF	TGCGCCAGCAGTTTTCCGACTAGCGGCTACAATGAGCAGTTCTTC
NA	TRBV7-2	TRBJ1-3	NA	CASSGNSGNTIYF	TGTGCCAGCAGCGGCAACTCTGGAAACACCATATATTTT
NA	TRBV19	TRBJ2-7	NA	CASSIQRTAAEQYF	TGTGCCAGTAGTATACAGAGAACGGCGGCCGAGCAGTACTTC
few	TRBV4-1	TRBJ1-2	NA	CASSQERLGGQEGTTYGYTF	TGCGCCAGCAGCCAAGAGAGGTTGGGTGGGCAGGAGGGGACTACCTATGGCTACACCTTC
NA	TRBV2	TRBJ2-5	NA	CASPTGPSENQETQYF	TGTGCCAGTCCCACCGGCCCTAGCGAGAACCAAGAGACCCAGTACTTC
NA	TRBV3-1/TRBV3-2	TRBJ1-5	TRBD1	CASSQDQGGEGNQPQHF	TGTGCCAGCAGCCAAGACCAAGGGGGCGAGGGCAATCAGCCCCAGCATTTT
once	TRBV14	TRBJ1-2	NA	CASSLGGTVWGYTF	TGTGCCAGCAGCCTGGGAGGGACCGTCTGGGGCTACACCTTC
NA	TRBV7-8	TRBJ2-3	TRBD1	CASSLAQGADTQYF	TGTGCCAGCAGCTTAGCACAGGGGGCAGATACGCAGTATTTT
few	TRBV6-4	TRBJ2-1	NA	CASSDSAGQSYEQFF	TGTGCCAGCAGTGACTCAGCTGGACAGAGCTATGAGCAGTTCTTC
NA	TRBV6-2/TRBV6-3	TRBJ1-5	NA	CASSYSKGGQPQHF	TGTGCCAGCAGTTACTCGAAAGGGGGTCAGCCCCAGCATTTT
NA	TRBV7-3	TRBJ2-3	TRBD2	CASSYHPGLAGGPGTDTQYF	TGTGCCAGCAGTTATCATCCGGGACTAGCGGGAGGGCCGGGCACAGATACGCAGTATTTT
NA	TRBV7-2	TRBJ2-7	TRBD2	CASSLVPGGGYEQYF	TGTGCCAGCAGCTTAGTTCCGGGAGGAGGATACGAGCAGTACTTC
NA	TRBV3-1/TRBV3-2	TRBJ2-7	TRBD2	CASSQTIAEAGDLKQYF	TGTGCCAGCAGCCAAACGATAGCGGAAGCGGGAGACCTCAAGCAGTACTTC
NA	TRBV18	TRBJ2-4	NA	CASSPRTGMQDLAKNIQYF	TGTGCCAGCTCACCCCGCACCGGGATGCAGGATTTAGCCAAAAACATTCAGTACTTC
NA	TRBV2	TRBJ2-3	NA	CACLGTTSTDTQYF	TGTGCCTGTCTCGGGACAACTAGCACAGATACGCAGTATTTT
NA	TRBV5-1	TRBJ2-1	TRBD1	CASSWTGGSDEQFF	TGCGCCAGCAGCTGGACAGGGGGTTCGGATGAGCAGTTCTTC
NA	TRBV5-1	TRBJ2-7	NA	CASSLVGGLYEQYF	TGCGCCAGCAGCTTGGTAGGGGGTCTCTACGAGCAGTACTTC
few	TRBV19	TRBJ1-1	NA	CASSIDMGSTMNTEAFF	TGTGCCAGTAGTATAGATATGGGTTCGACAATGAACACTGAAGCTTTCTTT
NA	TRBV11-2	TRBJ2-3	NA	CASTEFTGGTDTQYF	TGTGCCAGCACCGAATTTACGGGGGGCACAGATACGCAGTATTTT
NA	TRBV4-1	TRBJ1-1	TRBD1	CASSLVGQLEAFF	TGCGCCAGCAGCCTTGTGGGACAGCTTGAAGCTTTCTTT
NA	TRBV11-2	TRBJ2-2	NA	CASSFSSGTGELFF	TGTGCCAGCAGTTTCTCCAGCGGCACCGGGGAGCTGTTTTTT
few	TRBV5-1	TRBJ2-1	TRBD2	CASSLGLAGGPLYNEQFF	TGCGCCAGCAGCTTGGGCCTAGCGGGGGGTCCCCTCTACAATGAGCAGTTCTTC
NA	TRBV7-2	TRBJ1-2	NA	CASSLAQQNYGYTF	TGTGCCAGCAGCTTAGCACAACAGAACTATGGCTACACCTTC
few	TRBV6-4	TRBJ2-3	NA	CASSDRLGSGTQYF	TGTGCCAGCAGTGACAGACTCGGGTCGGGTACGCAGTATTTT
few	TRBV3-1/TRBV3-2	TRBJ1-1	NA	CASRSSSSRLGTEAFF	TGTGCCAGCAGGTCCTCTTCTAGCCGCTTGGGGACTGAAGCTTTCTTT
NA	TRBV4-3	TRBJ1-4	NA	CASSQDFGAGRKLFF	TGCGCCAGCAGCCAAGATTTTGGGGCGGGACGAAAACTGTTTTTT
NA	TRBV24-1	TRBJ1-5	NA	CATSDWRENQPQHF	TGTGCCACCAGTGATTGGAGAGAAAATCAGCCCCAGCATTTT
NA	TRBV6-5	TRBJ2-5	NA	CASLGTPHQETQYF	TGTGCCAGCTTAGGGACACCTCACCAAGAGACCCAGTACTTC
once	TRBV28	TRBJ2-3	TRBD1	CASPPGRQGVADTQYF	TGTGCCAGCCCCCCTGGGAGACAGGGGGTAGCAGATACGCAGTATTTT
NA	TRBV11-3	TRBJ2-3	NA	CASSYYSTDTQYF	TGTGCCAGCAGCTACTACAGCACAGATACGCAGTATTTT
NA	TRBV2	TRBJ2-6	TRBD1	CASSRLAGTGDPGANVLTF	TGTGCCAGCTCTCGTCTTGCCGGGACAGGGGATCCTGGGGCCAACGTCCTGACTTTC
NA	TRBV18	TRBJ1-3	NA	CASSHGTASGNTIYF	TGTGCCAGCTCACACGGCACAGCCTCTGGAAACACCATATATTTT
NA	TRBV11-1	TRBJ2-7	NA	CASSLVRNYEQYF	TGTGCCAGCAGCTTAGTGCGGAACTACGAGCAGTACTTC
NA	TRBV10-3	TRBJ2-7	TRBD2	CAIRAGLAGDYEQYF	TGTGCCATCAGGGCAGGACTAGCGGGAGACTACGAGCAGTACTTC
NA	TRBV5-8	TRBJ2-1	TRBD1	CASSRGQPKSYNEQFF	TGTGCCAGCAGCAGGGGACAGCCGAAATCCTACAATGAGCAGTTCTTC
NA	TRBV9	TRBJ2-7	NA	CASSAHGPSYEQYF	TGTGCCAGCAGCGCTCACGGTCCTTCCTACGAGCAGTACTTC
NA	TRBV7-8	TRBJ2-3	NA	CASSPERAASTDTQYF	TGTGCCAGCAGCCCAGAGAGGGCAGCTAGCACAGATACGCAGTATTTT
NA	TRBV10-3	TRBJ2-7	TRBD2	CAISEFSPVAGGVNEQYF	TGTGCCATCAGTGAGTTCTCGCCGGTAGCGGGAGGGGTCAACGAGCAGTACTTC
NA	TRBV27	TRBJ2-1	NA	CASSLSGDNEQFF	TGTGCCAGCAGTTTATCAGGGGACAATGAGCAGTTCTTC
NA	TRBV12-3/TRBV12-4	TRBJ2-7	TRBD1	CASSRQGYEQYF	TGTGCCAGCAGTCGACAGGGATACGAGCAGTACTTC
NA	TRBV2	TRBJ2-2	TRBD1	CASSLSTGTGELFF	TGTGCCAGCAGTCTCTCGACAGGGACCGGGGAGCTGTTTTTT
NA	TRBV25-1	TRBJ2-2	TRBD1	CASRGQGESGELFF	TGTGCCAGCCGCGGACAGGGTGAATCCGGGGAGCTGTTTTTT
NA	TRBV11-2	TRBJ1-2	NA	CASSATDNYGYTF	TGTGCCAGCAGCGCGACAGATAACTATGGCTACACCTTC
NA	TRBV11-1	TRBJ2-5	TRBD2	CASSLRGGQETQYF	TGTGCCAGCAGCTTAAGGGGAGGGCAAGAGACCCAGTACTTC
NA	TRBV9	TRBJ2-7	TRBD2	CASSVGGTSGNSYEQYF	TGTGCCAGCAGCGTAGGCGGGACTAGCGGGAACTCCTACGAGCAGTACTTC